This TCR beta chain was found in a study of identifying expanded T cells in peripheral blood. 18 amino acids form the CDR3, both terminal residues included. Clones were read by immunoSEQ multiplex PCR, and TCRdb kept only the in-frame ones, dropping some. This table holds tens of thousands of clones, around 88% found once. A remark on this clone: Its antigen is not known. The limits of the CDR3 on the DNA are not certain, so only TCRdb's listed CDR3 is given.

Study outcomes and limitations: Two-week clone count variance significantly increased as total template count grew.

The receptor was isolated from a person between 18 and 75 years old in good health. Specimen: blood. The gene calls are TRBV21-1 and TRBJ2-5. TRBV21-1 is a pseudogene locus. This chain's CDR3 is CASSKEGGRVFGGGTQYF.